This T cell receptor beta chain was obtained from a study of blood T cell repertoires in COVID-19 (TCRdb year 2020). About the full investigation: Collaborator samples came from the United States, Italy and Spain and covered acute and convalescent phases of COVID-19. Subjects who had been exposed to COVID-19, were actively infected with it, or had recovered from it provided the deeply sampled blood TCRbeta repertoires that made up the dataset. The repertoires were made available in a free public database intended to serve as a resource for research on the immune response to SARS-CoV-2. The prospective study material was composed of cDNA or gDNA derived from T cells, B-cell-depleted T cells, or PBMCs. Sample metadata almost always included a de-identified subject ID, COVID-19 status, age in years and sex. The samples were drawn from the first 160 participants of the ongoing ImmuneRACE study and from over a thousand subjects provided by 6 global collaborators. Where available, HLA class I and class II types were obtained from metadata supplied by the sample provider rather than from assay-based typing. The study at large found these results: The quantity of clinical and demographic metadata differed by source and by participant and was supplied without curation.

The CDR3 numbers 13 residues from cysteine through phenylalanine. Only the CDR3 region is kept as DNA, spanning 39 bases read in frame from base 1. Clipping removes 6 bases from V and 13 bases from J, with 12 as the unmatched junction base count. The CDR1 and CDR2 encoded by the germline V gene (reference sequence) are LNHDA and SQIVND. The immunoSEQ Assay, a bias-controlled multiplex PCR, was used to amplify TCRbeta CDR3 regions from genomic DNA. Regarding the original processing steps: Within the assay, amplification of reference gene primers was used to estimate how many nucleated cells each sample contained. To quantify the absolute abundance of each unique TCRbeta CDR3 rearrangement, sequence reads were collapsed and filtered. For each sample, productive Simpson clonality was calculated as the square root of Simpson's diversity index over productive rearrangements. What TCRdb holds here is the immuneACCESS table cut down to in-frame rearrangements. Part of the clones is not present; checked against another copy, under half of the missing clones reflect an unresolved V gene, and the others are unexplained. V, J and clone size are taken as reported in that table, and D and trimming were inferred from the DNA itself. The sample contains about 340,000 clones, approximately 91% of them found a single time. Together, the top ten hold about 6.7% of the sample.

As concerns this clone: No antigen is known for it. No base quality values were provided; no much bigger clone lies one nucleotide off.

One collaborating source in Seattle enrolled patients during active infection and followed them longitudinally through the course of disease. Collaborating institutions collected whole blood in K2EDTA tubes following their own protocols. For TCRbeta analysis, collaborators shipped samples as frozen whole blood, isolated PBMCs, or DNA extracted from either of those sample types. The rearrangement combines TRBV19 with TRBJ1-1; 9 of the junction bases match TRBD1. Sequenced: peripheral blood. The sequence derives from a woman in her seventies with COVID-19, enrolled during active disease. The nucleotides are TGTGCCAGTAGCCCCGGGACAGGGAGGAGGGTTTTCTTT. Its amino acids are CASSPGTGRRVFF.